The 10 T cell receptor beta chains below were found in one sample sequenced in a study of patients and donors after allogeneic stem cell transplantation. TCRdb reprocessed the RT-PCR reads with MiXCR, giving one entry per CDR3 protein. The repertoire holds fewer than 200,000 distinct CDR3 sequences, with approximately 31% as singletons. Material: blood, either unsorted or a sorted T cell fraction (not recorded which). The receptors originated from a human donor who was either an allogeneic HSCT recipient or a stem cell or donor lymphocyte infusion donor (not recorded which). It is not recorded whose cells these are; they may come from a transplant donor.

At least ten counts were recorded for this clonotype. The chain employs TRBV5-1 and TRBJ1-4; maybe TRBD1 (5 bases). The V gene's germline CDR1 is SGHRS and CDR2 YFSETQ. This CDR3 has 14 amino acids. Trimming left V 2 bases short and J 4 bases short, with 9 bases between. The chain's CDR3 is CASSLQASNEKLFF. CDR3 nucleotide sequence: TGCGCCAGCAGCTTACAGGCTAGTAATGAAAAACTGTTTTTT.

CDR3 sequence: CSARVDSGTDTQYF. CDR3 nucleotides: TGCAGTGCTAGAGTGGATAGCGGCACAGATACGCAGTATTTT. The rearrangement links TRBV20-1 to TRBJ2-3; D possibly corresponds to TRBD2 (5 bases). V was cut by 1 base and J by 1 base, with 9 bases left in between. The CDR3 sequence is 14 residues long. CDR1 and CDR2 from the germline V gene are DFQATT and SNEGSKA (reference sequence).

This clonotype was recorded a few times. The chain employs TRBV5-1 and TRBJ1-1; D is unresolved. The CDR3 runs 13 residues. CDR1 is SGHRS and CDR2 is YFSETQ in the germline V gene. The ends were cut back, 0 bases at V and 3 bases at J, with 6 bases in the middle. This CDR3 reads CASSLAEYTEAFF. CDR3 sequence (DNA): TGCGCCAGCAGCTTGGCAGAATACACTGAAGCTTTCTTT.

This clonotype was seen only a few times. This chain connects TRBV4-1 to TRBJ2-7, with D perhaps given as TRBD1 or TRBD2 (5 bases each). V was clipped by 1 base and J by 7 bases, with 14 bases between them. In germline, CDR1 is MGHRA, CDR2 YSYEKL. This CDR3 has 14 amino acids. The DNA for the CDR3 is TGCGCCAGCAGCCAAGTGGGGGTGGATGGAGAGCAGTACTTC. Translating it yields CASSQVGVDGEQYF.

The rearrangement links TRBV7-9 to TRBJ2-1, with 12 bases lining up with TRBD2. V dropped 3 bases and J dropped 2; count of bases not matched to a gene: 5. The CDR3 has 17 amino acids. Germline loops: CDR1 SEHNR, CDR2 FQNEAQ (reference sequence). CDR3 nucleotide sequence: TGTGCCAGCAGCTTCTCTAGCGGGAGGGCCCCCTACAATGAGCAGTTCTTC. This translates into CASSFSSGRAPYNEQFF.

This clonotype was counted ten times or more. The chain employs TRBV28 and TRBJ1-4; a weak D match, TRBD1 (5 bases). The ends were cut back, 6 bases at V and 8 bases at J, with 10 bases in the middle. The CDR3 totals 12 residues. The germline gives CDR1 MDHEN, CDR2 SYDVKM. This CDR3 is CASSSGREKLFF. In nucleotides, the CDR3 is TGTGCCAGCAGCTCAGGGCGGGAAAAACTGTTTTTT.

This chain uses TRBV4-1 with TRBJ2-1, with unresolved D. The CDR3 is 16 residues long. The V and J ends lost 6 bases and 1 base respectively, with 16 bases between them. Germline CDR1 and CDR2: MGHRA and YSYEKL. The CDR3 is CASSRWSPLSYNEQFF. CDR3 sequence (DNA): TGCGCCAGCAGTAGGTGGTCGCCCCTATCCTACAATGAGCAGTTCTTC.

The rearrangement links TRBV20-1 to TRBJ2-1, with 11 bases that match TRBD2. The length of the CDR3 is 16 residues. V lost 3 bases to trimming and J lost 5 bases; unmatched junction nucleotides: 9. In germline, CDR1 is DFQATT, CDR2 SNEGSKA (reference sequence). CDR3 in DNA: TGCAGTGCTAGTGGGCCGACTAGCGGGAAAAACAATGAGCAGTTCTTC. It codes for CSASGPTSGKNNEQFF.

This chain connects TRBV7-2 to TRBJ2-1; TRBD2 might be the D (5 bases). With 1 base removed from V and 3 bases from J, the gap between germline ends came to 10 bases. The CDR3 consists of 15 residues. CDR1 SGHTA and CDR2 FQGNSA come from the germline V gene. In nucleotides, the CDR3 is TGTGCCAGCAGCTTAGTGTTCGGGGTCTACAATGAGCAGTTCTTC. Its translation: CASSLVFGVYNEQFF. Full variable domain (missing parts from reference TRBV7-2 and TRBJ2-1): GAGVSQSPSNKVTEKGKDVELRCDPISGHTALYWYRQSLGQGLEFLIYFQGNSAPDKSGLPSDRFSAERTGGSVSTLTIQRTQQEDSAVYLCASSLVFGVYNEQFFGPGTRLTVL.

The rearrangement joins TRBV12-3 or TRBV12-4 to TRBJ1-5, with 8 bases that match TRBD1. Trimming took 4 bases from V and 6 from J; bases not matched to a gene: 8. The CDR3 extends over 15 amino acids. CDR3 amino acids: CASSYSQGASQPQHF. The CDR3 DNA reads TGTGCCAGCAGTTACTCCCAGGGGGCGAGTCAGCCCCAGCATTTT.